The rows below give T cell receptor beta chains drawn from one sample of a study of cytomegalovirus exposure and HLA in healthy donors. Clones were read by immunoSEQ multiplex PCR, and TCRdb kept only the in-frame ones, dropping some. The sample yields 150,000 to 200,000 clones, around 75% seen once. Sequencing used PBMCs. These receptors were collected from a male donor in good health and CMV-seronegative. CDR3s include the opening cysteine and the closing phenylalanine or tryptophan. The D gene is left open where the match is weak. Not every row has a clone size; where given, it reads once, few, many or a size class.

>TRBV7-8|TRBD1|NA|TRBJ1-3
CASSLLGQGAAGNTIYF
TGTGCCAGCAGCTTACTCGGACAGGGGGCGGCTGGAAACACCATATATTTT
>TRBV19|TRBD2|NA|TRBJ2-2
CASTPGLRGGGTGELFF
TGTGCCAGTACTCCGGGACTCCGCGGCGGGGGCACCGGGGAGCTGTTTTTT
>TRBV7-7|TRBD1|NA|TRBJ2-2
CASSLETGKLFF
TGTGCCAGCAGCTTAGAGACAGGGAAGCTGTTTTTT
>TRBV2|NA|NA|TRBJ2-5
CASTEVASRETQYF
TGTGCCAGCACCGAAGTTGCTAGCCGAGAGACCCAGTACTTC
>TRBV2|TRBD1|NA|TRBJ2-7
CASTRQGGSYEQYF
TGTGCCAGCACTAGACAGGGGGGGTCCTACGAGCAGTACTTC
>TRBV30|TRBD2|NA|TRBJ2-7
CAWSLRGGHEQYF
TGTGCCTGGAGCCTCCGCGGGGGTCACGAGCAGTACTTC
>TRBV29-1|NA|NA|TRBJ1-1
CSVSLSTRNTEAFF
TGCAGCGTAAGCCTTTCGACAAGGAACACTGAAGCTTTCTTT
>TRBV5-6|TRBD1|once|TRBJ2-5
CASSLGQGQETQYF
TGTGCCAGCAGCTTGGGACAGGGTCAAGAGACCCAGTACTTC
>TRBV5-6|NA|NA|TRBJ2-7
CASSLQVGSYEQYF
TGTGCCAGCAGCTTGCAGGTCGGCTCCTACGAGCAGTACTTC
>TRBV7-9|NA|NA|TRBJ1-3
CSSSFSTTVSSGNTIYF
TGTTCCAGCAGCTTCTCCACGACAGTTAGCAGTGGAAACACCATATATTTT
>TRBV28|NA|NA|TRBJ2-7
CASSTPGLRSSYEQYF
TGTGCCAGCAGCACCCCGGGACTCAGGAGCTCCTACGAGCAGTACTTC
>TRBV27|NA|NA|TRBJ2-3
CASSLAASTDTQYF
TGTGCCAGCAGTTTGGCGGCCAGCACAGATACGCAGTATTTT
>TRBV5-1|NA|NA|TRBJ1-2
CASSAVELGAYTF
TGCGCCAGCAGCGCGGTGGAACTGGGGGCCTACACCTTC
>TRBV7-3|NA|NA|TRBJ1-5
CASSLSSGNRRQPQHF
TGTGCCAGCAGCTTAAGTTCGGGGAACCGCCGGCAGCCCCAGCATTTT
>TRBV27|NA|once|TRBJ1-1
CASSFDSTAHTEAFF
TGTGCCAGCAGTTTCGACAGCACGGCGCACACTGAAGCTTTCTTT
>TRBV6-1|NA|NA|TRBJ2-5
CASSVFRAPEETQYF
TGTGCCAGCAGTGTCTTTCGAGCGCCAGAAGAGACCCAGTACTTC
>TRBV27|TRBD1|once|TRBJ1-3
CASSLYGQGTGNTIYF
TGTGCCAGCAGTTTATATGGACAGGGGACTGGAAACACCATATATTTT